Reported below is one T cell receptor beta chain. The specificity of this receptor is unknown. No base-level quality is on record; no much larger clone is a single base apart. This sample stems from a study of regulatory T cells in long-lasting Graves disease (dated by TCRdb to the early 2020s). General notes on the study: Antithyroid drugs had been taken for less than 3 months by newly diagnosed Graves' disease patients. A total of around 35 samples underwent TCR sequencing, from about 13 patients with persistent Graves' disease and 20 or so patients with newly diagnosed Graves' disease. This study used TCR sequencing and RNA sequencing of peripheral blood to compare persistent Graves' disease patients against newly diagnosed Graves' disease patients. The study was conducted in China and was registered as a clinical trial. The paper as a whole reports these results and caveats: Sequencing and analysis were limited to the TCR beta chain. Only peripheral blood was studied, because thyroid tissue, the primary lesion, was inaccessible. Compared with newly diagnosed patients, persistent Graves' disease patients had lower TCR Shannon entropy and fewer highly expanded clones, which suggests clonal expansion. Persistent disease showed preferential use of TRBV28, TRBJ1-2 and TRBJ2-5, whereas newly diagnosed disease favored TRBV20-1 and TRBJ2-1. The authors acknowledged the small sample size as a limitation that may reduce accuracy. Persistent patients shared more public clonotypes among themselves (around 2,500) than newly diagnosed patients did (about 970).

Library creation used multiplex PCR. The reads were generated on an Illumina HiSeq 4000. iRepertoire HTBI primers and Arm-PCR amplification of CDR3 regions were used to construct TCR beta libraries. Before sequencing, the PCR products underwent gel purification. On the authors' methods: A total of 62 TRBV and about 13 TRBJ segments were identified across samples and were used for gene usage analysis of CDR3 amino acid clonotypes. COPE and FqMerger were used to merge filtered high-quality paired reads into contigs. BLAST was used to align contigs to the IMGT TRBV, TRBD and TRBJ reference genes, and CDR3 was defined following IMGT. Any clonotype with a frequency above 0.1% was counted as a highly expanded clone. Shannon entropy was used to measure repertoire diversity, and the Gini coefficient was used to measure V-J evenness. A clonotype was considered public if more than one individual shared it. TCRdb handled the public reads itself, with Q25 trimming in fastp and clone calling in MiXCR, and kept productive beta chains. Every CDR3 protein is listed once, alongside the most common genes and DNA of its rows. TCRdb assigned the V and J calls; the authors' analysis was not used. The sample table lists about 220,000 distinct CDR3 sequences, less than 20% of them with a count of one. The top ten clones comprise around 11% of the sample.

The CDR3 runs 16 amino acids, cysteine and phenylalanine included. Only the CDR3 region is kept as DNA, spanning 48 bases read in frame from base 1. From a lookup of the germline V gene, CDR1 and CDR2 are SGHDT and YYEEEE. V and J lose 4 bases and 0 bases, and a span of 14 bases separates them. The sample's time point, from its label and the paper: newly diagnosed GD, antithyroid drugs for less than 3 months. RNA was extracted from PBMCs in TRIzol for both TCR sequencing and RNA sequencing. Graves' disease was diagnosed according to American Thyroid Association guidelines. Patients for the study were recruited at an endocrinology department in Xi'an, China. Each patient gave 8.5 to 9.5 milliliters of peripheral blood, collected in an EDTA anticoagulant tube. Ficoll Paque Plus density gradient separation was used to isolate PBMCs, and no further T cell sorting was performed. RNA quality was checked with an Agilent 2100 Bioanalyzer and agarose gel, and concentration with a NanoDrop 2000.

In addition, the sample was reused for a study of T cells in Graves' hyperthyroidism and ophthalmopathy. As that second study puts it: Stable Graves' hyperthyroidism was defined as no progression to ophthalmopathy during 18 months of follow-up. Hyperthyroidism patients were aged 18 to 65 years and newly diagnosed, with disease duration of less than 2 months. Patients with uncontrolled infections, other autoimmune diseases, pregnancy or lactation were excluded. Clinical symptoms, serum thyroxine and TRAb, thyroid ultrasound, and orbital computed tomography formed the basis for the diagnoses. The TCR CDR3 was subjected to a first round of RT-PCR using the HTBI primer set and the Qiagen OneStep RT-PCR kit. Blood samples also contained most of the expanded thyroid clonotypes (frequency above 0.001), which suggests that blood repertoires may reflect thyroid immune responses. A model built on a 13 V-J signature distinguished ophthalmopathy from stable hyperthyroidism, reaching 87.88% sensitivity and around 81% specificity in cross-validation and 80%/75% in testing. In validation, progression to ophthalmopathy was predicted by the model with 65% to 71% sensitivity and roughly 76% specificity, a median of about 6.8 months before onset. A discovery cohort of roughly 96 patients, about 44 with Graves' ophthalmopathy and more than 55 with stable Graves' hyperthyroidism, was used to find distinguishing TCR V-J signatures. An independent validation cohort of fewer than 20 hyperthyroidism patients and over 15 patients who later progressed to ophthalmopathy tested prospective prediction of ophthalmopathy. For training and testing, the 100 or so patients in the discovery cohort were randomly divided in a 7:3 ratio. The study also compared thyroid tissue and blood T-cell repertoires from five or six Graves' hyperthyroidism patients. After blood sampling, hyperthyroidism patients were treated with methimazole at a starting dose of 30 mg daily, and ophthalmopathy patients were treated with high-dose intravenous methylprednisolone. Libraries were constructed in a second round of multiplex PCR, after which size selection and purification were performed. Paired-end sequencing of the libraries was performed with 100 bp reads on an Illumina HiSeq2000. SOAPnuke was used to process the raw data, removing reads that contained adapters or uncalled bases, had a mean Phred below 15, or lacked an exact match to the constant primer or identifier. COPE v1.2.5 was used to merge the high-quality paired reads, and each unique nucleotide sequence was defined as a clonotype. MiTCR v1.1 was used to align clonotypes to the IMGT TRBV, TRBD and TRBJ reference segments. The analysis was restricted to V-J combinations with a frequency above 0.0001, which together covered 99.2% of the repertoires. A TCS score was defined as the ratio of F50 (clonal expansion) to E x V (chaos), with BLOSUM62-based TCRdist applied between CDR3 peptides within each V-J. Welch's t-statistics and random forest reduced fewer than 550 V-J features to 10 to 15, which were used in a naive Bayes classifier (R e1071). No statistical method was used to fix the sample size in advance, and group allocation was not hidden from the investigators. TCR Vbeta CDR3 sequencing of 140 or so peripheral blood samples (43 ophthalmopathy, roughly 72 hyperthyroidism and some 17 progressor patients) is reported in the paper.

The sequence derives from a woman in her 30s with Graves disease. Donor details come from another sample of the same person, matched by shared clones. The sequencing used peripheral blood mononuclear cells (PBMCs), collected at new diagnosis, from a patient treated with antithyroid drugs. This chain joins TRBV5-6 to TRBJ1-5, with a weak D call of TRBD1 (5 bases match). The CDR3: CASSVRQSLSNQPQHF. The DNA sequence follows: TGTGCCAGCAGCGTACGACAGAGCCTTAGCAATCAGCCCCAGCATTTT.